The present T cell receptor (beta chain) was sequenced within a study of Ad26.COV2.S vaccination and SARS-CoV-2 variants. General study points: Possibly, TCR breadth and depth analyses underestimated total T cell responses.

Treatment indicated: roughly 18 received Ad26.COV2.S at low or high dose, single or two shots; about 5 received placebo; per-sample allocation not given. Repertoires come from day 63 after the first vaccine or placebo injection. Using immunoSEQ multiplex PCR, the repertoire was profiled, and TCRdb retains in-frame clones only, with some absent. Of 350,000 to 550,000 clones detected, roughly 89% appear once; the ten largest clones hold over 2%. With regard to this clone: The antigen is not known.

This CDR3 is built from 16 residues. Trimming shortened V by 0 bases and J by 4 bases, and 12 bases separated the two germline ends. Germline CDR1 is LGHNA and CDR2 is YNFKEQ. The clonotype was recovered from a person aged 18-65 years who received the Ad26.COV2.S COVID-19 vaccine or a placebo. The sample here was peripheral blood, taken in a trial of Ad26.COV2.S vaccine versus placebo. V usage is TRBV4-2 and J usage is TRBJ2-2; perhaps TRBD2 as D (7 bases). The CDR3 protein is CASSQDRGEGTGELFF. CDR3 bases: TGTGCCAGCAGCCAAGATAGGGGGGAGGGCACCGGGGAGCTGTTTTTT.